This passage covers 4 T cell receptor beta chains from one sample sequenced in a study of T cell changes during pregnancy in multiple sclerosis. Profiled with immunoSEQ multiplex PCR; TCRdb holds only in-frame clones, not every one. The repertoire holds about 47,000 clones, with over 75% as singletons. The specimen comprised CD8+ T cells from peripheral blood mononuclear cells, sampled in the second trimester of pregnancy. The receptors derive from a female donor with multiple sclerosis, enrolled in a pregnancy study.

This sequence joins TRBV5-1 and TRBJ2-2; TRBD2 might be the D (6 bases). From germline, CDR1 is SGHRS and CDR2 YFSETQ. This CDR3 has 17 amino acids. Trimming removed 4 bases at V and 0 bases at J, with 16 bases between. For the CDR3, the DNA is TGCGCCAGCAGCCACTTTTCCCTAGCGACGAACACCGGGGAGCTGTTTTTT. Translation: CASSHFSLATNTGELFF.

The V gene is TRBV5-4, the J gene TRBJ2-7; D remains ambiguous. Germline V lookup: CDR1 SGHNT, CDR2 YYREEE (reference sequence). The V end lost 2 bases, the J end lost 6 bases, and 9 bases lay between the germline ends. This CDR3 has 12 residues. The CDR3 coding sequence is TGTGCCAGCAGCTTTGGTCCCAGCGAGCAGTACTTC. Translation: CASSFGPSEQYF. The entire variable domain, with the rest obtained from reference TRBV5-4 and TRBJ2-7, is as follows: ETGVTQSPTHLIKTRGQQVTLRCSSQSGHNTVSWYQQALGQGPQFIFQYYREEENGRGNFPPRFSGLQFPNYSSELNVNALELDDSALYLCASSFGPSEQYFGPGTRLTVT.

Only one count was recorded for this clone. The V gene is TRBV30, the J gene TRBJ2-5, with a tentative D call TRBD2 (5 bases). The CDR3 contains 11 residues. CDR1 is GTSNPN and CDR2 is SVGIG in the germline V gene (reference sequence). V dropped 5 bases and J dropped 5 bases, with 9 bases sitting between them. The CDR3 bases are TGTGCCTGGGGGAGAGAGGAGACCCAGTACTTC. It translates to CAWGREETQYF.

Only one count was recorded for this clone. The CDR3 DNA reads TGCGCCAGCAGCCAGTTACCGGGACAGGGGGCTTCCGGGGAGCTGTTTTTT. As protein: CASSQLPGQGASGELFF. The J gene is TRBJ2-2, the V gene TRBV4-1; TRBD1 aligns across 12 bases. J lost 6 bases, V lost 3 bases, and 8 bases had no gene match. CDR1 MGHRA and CDR2 YSYEKL come from the germline V gene. This CDR3 is built from 17 residues.